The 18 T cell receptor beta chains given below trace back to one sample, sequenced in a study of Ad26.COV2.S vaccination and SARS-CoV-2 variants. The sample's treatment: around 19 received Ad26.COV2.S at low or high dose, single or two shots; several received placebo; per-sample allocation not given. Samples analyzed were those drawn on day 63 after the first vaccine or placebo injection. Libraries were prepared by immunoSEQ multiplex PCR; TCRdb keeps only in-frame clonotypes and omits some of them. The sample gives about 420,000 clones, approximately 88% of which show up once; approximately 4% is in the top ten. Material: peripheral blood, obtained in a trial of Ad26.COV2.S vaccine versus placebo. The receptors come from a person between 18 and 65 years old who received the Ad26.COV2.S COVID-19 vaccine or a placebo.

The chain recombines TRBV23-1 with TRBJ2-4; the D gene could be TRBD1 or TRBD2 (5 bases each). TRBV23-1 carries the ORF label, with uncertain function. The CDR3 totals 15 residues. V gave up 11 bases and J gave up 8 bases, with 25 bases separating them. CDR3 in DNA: TGCGCCCCCAATCGGGTGAGGGGCCCGAAAGACATTCAGTACTTC. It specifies CAPNRVRGPKDIQYF.

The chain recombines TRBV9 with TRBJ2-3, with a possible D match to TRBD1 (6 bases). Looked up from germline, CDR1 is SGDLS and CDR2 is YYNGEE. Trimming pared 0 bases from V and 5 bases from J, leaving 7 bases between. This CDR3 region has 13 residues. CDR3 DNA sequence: TGTGCCAGCAGCGTAGGAGGGGGAGATACGCAGTATTTT. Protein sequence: CASSVGGGDTQYF. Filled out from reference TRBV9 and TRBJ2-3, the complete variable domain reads DSGVTQTPKHLITATGQRVTLRCSPRSGDLSVYWYQQSLDQGLQFLIQYYNGEERAKGNILERFSAQQFPDLHSELNLSSLELGDSALYFCASSVGGGDTQYFGPGTRLTVL.

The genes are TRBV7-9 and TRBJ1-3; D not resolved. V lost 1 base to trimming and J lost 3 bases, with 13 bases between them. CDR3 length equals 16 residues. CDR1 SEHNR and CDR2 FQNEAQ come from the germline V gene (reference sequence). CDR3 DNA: TGTGCCAGCAGCTTAGTCGGAGGAATACTTGGAAACACCATATATTTT. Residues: CASSLVGGILGNTIYF. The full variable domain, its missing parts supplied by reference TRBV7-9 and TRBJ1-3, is DTGVSQNPRHKITKRGQNVTFRCDPISEHNRLYWYRQTLGQGPEFLTYFQNEAQLEKSRLLSDRFSAERPKGSFSTLEIQRTEQGDSAMYLCASSLVGGILGNTIYFGEGSWLTVV.

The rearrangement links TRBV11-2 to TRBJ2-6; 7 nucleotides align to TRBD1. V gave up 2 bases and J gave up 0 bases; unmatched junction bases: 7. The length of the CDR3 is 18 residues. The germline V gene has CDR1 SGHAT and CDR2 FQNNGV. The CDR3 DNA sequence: TGTGCCAGCAGCTTACTTCGACAGGGATACTCTGGGGCCAACGTCCTGACTTTC. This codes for CASSLLRQGYSGANVLTF.

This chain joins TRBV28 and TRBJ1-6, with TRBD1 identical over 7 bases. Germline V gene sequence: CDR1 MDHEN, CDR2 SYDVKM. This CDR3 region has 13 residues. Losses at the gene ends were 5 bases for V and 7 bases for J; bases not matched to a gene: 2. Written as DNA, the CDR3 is TGTGCCAGCAGTCAACAGGGGAATTCACCCCTCCACTTT. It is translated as CASSQQGNSPLHF. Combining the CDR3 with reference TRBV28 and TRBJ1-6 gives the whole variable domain DVKVTQSSRYLVKRTGEKVFLECVQDMDHENMFWYRQDPGLGLRLIYFSYDVKMKEKGDIPEGYSVSREKKERFSLILESASTNQTSMYLCASSQQGNSPLHFGNGTRLTVT.

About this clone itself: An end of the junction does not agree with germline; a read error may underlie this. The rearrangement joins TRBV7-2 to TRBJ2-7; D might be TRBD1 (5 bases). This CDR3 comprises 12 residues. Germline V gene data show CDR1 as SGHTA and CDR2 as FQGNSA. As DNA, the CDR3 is TGTGCCAGCAGCTTATCTGCAGGGAAGTCTACGTTC. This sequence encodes CASSLSAGKSTF.

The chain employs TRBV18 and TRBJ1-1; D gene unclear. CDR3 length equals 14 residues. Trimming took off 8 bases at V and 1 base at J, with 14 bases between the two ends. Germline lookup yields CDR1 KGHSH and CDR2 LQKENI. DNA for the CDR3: TGTGCCAGCCGCCCATCGGGCAGGAACACTGAAGCTTTCTTT. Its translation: CASRPSGRNTEAFF.

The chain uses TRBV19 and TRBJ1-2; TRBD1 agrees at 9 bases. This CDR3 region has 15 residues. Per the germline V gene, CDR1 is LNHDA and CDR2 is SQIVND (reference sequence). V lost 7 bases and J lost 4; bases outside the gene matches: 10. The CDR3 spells CASTSPGQGIYGYTF. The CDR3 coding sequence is TGTGCCAGTACCTCTCCGGGACAGGGCATCTATGGCTACACCTTC.

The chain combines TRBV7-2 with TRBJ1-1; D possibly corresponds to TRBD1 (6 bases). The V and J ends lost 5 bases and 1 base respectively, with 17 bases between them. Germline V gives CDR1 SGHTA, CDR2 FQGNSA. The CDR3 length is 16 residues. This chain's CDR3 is CASSPMIGGRNTEAFF. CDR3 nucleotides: TGTGCCAGCAGCCCAATGATTGGGGGCCGGAACACTGAAGCTTTCTTT.

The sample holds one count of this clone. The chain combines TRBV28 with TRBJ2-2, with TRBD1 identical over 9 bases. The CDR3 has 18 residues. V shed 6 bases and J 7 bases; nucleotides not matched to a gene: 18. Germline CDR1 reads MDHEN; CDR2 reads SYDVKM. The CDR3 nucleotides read TGTGCCAGCAGATACCATTATCTCGGGACAGGGATGGACGGGGAGCTGTTTTTT. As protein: CASRYHYLGTGMDGELFF.

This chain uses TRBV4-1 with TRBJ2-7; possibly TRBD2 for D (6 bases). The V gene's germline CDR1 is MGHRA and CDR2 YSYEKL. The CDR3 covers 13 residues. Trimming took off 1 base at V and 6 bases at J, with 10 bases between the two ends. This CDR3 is CASSQGLVFEQYF. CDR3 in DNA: TGCGCCAGCAGCCAAGGACTAGTATTCGAGCAGTACTTC.

CDR3: CASSQDLTGRQPQHF. In nucleotides, the CDR3 is TGCGCCAGCAGCCAAGATTTAACAGGGAGACAGCCCCAGCATTTT. This chain joins TRBV4-1 and TRBJ1-5, with TRBD1 as a possible D gene (6 bases). This CDR3 is 15 amino acids long. The germline gives CDR1 MGHRA, CDR2 YSYEKL. V lost 0 bases and J 7 bases, leaving 13 bases between the germline ends.

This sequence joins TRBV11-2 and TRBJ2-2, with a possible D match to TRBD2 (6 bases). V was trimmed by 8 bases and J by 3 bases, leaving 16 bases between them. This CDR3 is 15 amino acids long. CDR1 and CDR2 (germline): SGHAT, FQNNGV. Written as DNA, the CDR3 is TGTGCCAGCCACGCCAGCCGGGGGTACACCGGGGAGCTGTTTTTT. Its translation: CASHASRGYTGELFF. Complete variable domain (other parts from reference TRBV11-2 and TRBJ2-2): EAGVAQSPRYKIIEKRQSVAFWCNPISGHATLYWYQQILGQGPKLLIQFQNNGVVDDSQLPKDRFSAERLKGVDSTLKIQPAKLEDSAVYLCASHASRGYTGELFFGEGSRLTVL.

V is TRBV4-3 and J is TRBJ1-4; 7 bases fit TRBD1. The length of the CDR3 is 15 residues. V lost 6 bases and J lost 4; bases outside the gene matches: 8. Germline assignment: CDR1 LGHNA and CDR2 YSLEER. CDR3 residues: CASRPGQTFNEKLFF. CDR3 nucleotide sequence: TGCGCCAGCAGACCGGGACAGACATTTAATGAAAAACTGTTTTTT.

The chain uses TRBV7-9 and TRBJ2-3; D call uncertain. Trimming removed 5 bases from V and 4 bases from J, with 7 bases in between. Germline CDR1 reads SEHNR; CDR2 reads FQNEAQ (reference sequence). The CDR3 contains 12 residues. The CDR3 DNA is TGTGCCAGCAGCAGATCCCCAGATACGCAGTATTTT. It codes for CASSRSPDTQYF.

The CDR3 is CASSLVSNEQFF. The CDR3, as DNA: TGTGCCAGCAGCTTAGTTAGCAATGAGCAGTTCTTC. The chain joins TRBV7-2 to TRBJ2-1; D call uncertain. Germline V lookup: CDR1 SGHTA, CDR2 FQGNSA. The length of the CDR3 is 12 residues. Between the trimmed V and J ends, which lost 1 base and 6 bases, there was a span of 4 bases.

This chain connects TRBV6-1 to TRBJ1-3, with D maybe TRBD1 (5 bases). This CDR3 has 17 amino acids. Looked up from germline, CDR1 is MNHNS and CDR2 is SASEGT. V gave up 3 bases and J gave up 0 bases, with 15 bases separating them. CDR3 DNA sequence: TGTGCCAGCAGTGACCGAGGGGTCCCGACCTCTGGAAACACCATATATTTT. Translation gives CASSDRGVPTSGNTIYF.

The DNA of the CDR3 is TGTGCCAGCAGTGAGATTTCTGATTCACCCCTCCACTTT. This translates into CASSEISDSPLHF. The chain employs TRBV9 and TRBJ1-6; D is unresolved. Germline V gene data show CDR1 as SGDLS and CDR2 as YYNGEE. CDR3 length: 13 residues. Trimming stripped 5 bases from V and 8 bases from J, with 11 bases between.